This T cell receptor (beta chain) came from a study of blood T cell repertoires in COVID-19. The wider study: Donors in the United States, Italy and Spain gave samples during acute or convalescent COVID-19.

Looked up from germline, CDR1 is LNHDA and CDR2 is SQIVND (reference sequence). The junction had 11 bases not matched to a gene; V was cut back by 3 bases and J by 15 bases. This CDR3 region has 14 residues. TCRdb's table, derived via immunoSEQ multiplex PCR, lists solely in-frame clones and lacks some. The table shows 200,000 to 300,000 clones, with around 85% occurring only once. The gene calls are TRBV19 and TRBJ1-4; TRBD1 agrees at 9 bases. This clonotype originated in a woman aged 80 or over with acute or convalescent COVID-19. Sequencing was carried out using peripheral blood. The CDR3 bases are TGTGCCAGTAGTATTGGTTTGGGGACAGGGAGCATGTTTTTT. Translation: CASSIGLGTGSMFF.